Sequencing of this T cell receptor (beta chain) was carried out in a study of response to subunit inactivated influenza vaccine. Points from the study as a whole: The authors offered the suggestion that each seasonal influenza vaccination recruits few new T cells.

Germline trimming cut 4 bases from V and 3 bases from J; bases unmatched to any gene: 2. CDR1 and CDR2 from the germline V gene are ENHRY and SYGVKD. This CDR3 contains 13 residues. TCRdb re-called the RT-PCR reads with MiXCR, one entry per CDR3 protein. The sample has hundreds of thousands of distinct CDR3 sequences, approximately 17% seen once. Note on this clonotype: What it binds is not known.

This chain connects TRBV10-3 to TRBJ2-5; 7 bases are a match to TRBD1. This receptor was obtained from a man in his fifties who received an inactivated influenza vaccine. Specimen: PBMCs from blood, collected about 5 days after vaccination. CDR3 bases: TGTGCCATCAGTGCCACAGGGGAAGAGACCCAGTACTTC. It yields the protein CAISATGEETQYF.